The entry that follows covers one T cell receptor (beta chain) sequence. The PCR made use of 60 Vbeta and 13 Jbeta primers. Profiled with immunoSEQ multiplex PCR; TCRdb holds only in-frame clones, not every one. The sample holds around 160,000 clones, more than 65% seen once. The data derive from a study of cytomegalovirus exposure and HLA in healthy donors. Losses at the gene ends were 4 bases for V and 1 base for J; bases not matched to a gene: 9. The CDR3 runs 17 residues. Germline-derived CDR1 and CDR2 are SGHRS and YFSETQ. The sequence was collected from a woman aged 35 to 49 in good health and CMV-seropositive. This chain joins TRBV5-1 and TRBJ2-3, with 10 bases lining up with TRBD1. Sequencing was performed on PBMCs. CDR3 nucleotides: TGCGCCAGCAGCCCCTCGACAGGGGGCTGGGGCACAGATACGCAGTATTTT. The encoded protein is CASSPSTGGWGTDTQYF.